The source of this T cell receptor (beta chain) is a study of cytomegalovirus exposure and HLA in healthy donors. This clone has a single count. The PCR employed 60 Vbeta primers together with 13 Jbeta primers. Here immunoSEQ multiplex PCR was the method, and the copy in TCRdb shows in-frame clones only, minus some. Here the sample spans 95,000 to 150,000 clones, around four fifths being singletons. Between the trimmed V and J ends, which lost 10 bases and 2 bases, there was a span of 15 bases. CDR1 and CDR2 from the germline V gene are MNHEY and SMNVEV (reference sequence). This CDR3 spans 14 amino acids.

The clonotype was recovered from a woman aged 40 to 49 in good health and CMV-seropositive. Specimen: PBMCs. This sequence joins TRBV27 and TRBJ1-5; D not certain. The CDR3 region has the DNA TGTGCCACCTCCTCGGGGAAGGGCAATCAGCCCCAGCATTTT. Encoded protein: CATSSGKGNQPQHF.